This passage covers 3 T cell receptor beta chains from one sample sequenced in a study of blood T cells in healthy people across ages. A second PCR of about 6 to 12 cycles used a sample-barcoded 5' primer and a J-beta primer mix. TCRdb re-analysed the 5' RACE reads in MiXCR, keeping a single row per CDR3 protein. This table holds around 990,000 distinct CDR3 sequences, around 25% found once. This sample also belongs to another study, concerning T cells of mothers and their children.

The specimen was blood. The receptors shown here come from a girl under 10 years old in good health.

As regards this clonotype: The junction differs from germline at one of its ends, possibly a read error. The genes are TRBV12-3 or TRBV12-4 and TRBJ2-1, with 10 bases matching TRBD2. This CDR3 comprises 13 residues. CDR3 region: CASSVAGGDEQFF. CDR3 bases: TGTGCCAGCAGTGTAGCGGGGGGCGATGAGCAGTTCTTC.

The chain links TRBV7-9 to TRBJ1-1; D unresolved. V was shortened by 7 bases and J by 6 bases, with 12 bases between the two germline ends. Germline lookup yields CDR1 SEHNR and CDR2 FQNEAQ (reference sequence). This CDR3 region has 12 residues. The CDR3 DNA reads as TGTGCCAGCACCATTGCGGGGTCTGAAGCTTTCTTT. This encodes CASTIAGSEAFF.

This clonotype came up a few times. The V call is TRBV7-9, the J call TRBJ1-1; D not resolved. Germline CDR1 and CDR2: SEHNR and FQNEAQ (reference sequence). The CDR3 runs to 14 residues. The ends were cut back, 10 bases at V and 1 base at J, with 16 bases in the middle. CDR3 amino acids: CATLPDNKNTEAFF. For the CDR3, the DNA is TGTGCCACCCTTCCCGACAATAAGAACACTGAAGCTTTCTTT.